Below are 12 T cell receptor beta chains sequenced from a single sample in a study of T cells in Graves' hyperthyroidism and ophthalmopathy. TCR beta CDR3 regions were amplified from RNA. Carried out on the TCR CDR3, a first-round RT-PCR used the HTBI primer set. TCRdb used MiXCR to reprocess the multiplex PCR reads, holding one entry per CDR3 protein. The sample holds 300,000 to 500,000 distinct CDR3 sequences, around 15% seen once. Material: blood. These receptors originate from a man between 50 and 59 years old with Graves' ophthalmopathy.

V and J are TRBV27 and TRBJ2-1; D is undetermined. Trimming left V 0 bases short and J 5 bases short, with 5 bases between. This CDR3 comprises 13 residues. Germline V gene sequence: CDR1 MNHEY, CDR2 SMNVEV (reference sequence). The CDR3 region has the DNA TGTGCCAGCAGTTTATCCAGAAACAATGAGCAGTTCTTC. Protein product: CASSLSRNNEQFF.

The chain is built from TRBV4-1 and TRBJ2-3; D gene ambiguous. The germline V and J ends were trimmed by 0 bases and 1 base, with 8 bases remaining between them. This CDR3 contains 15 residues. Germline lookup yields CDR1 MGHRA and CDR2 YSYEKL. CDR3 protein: CASSQELMGTDTQYF. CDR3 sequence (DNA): TGCGCCAGCAGCCAAGAGCTTATGGGCACAGATACGCAGTATTTT.

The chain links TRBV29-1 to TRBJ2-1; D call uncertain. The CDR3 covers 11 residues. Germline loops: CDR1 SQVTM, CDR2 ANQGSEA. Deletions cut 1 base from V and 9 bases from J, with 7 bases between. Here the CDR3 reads CSVEVVGEQFF. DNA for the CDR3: TGCAGCGTTGAAGTCGTTGGTGAGCAGTTCTTC.

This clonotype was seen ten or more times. The CDR3 DNA sequence: TGCGCCAGCAGCCAGGGGTTGCGGGAGGTCGACGAGCAGTACTTC. Amino acid sequence: CASSQGLREVDEQYF. The chain combines TRBV4-1 with TRBJ2-7, with 8 positions matching TRBD2. The germline CDR1 and CDR2 sequences are MGHRA and YSYEKL. V was pared by 3 bases and J by 5 bases, with 9 bases of the junction left unmatched. The CDR3 is made up of 15 amino acids.

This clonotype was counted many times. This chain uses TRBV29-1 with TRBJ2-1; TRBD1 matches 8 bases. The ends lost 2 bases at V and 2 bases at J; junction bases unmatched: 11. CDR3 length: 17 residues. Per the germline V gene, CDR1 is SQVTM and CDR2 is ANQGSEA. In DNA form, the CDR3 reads TGCAGCGTTGAATCGCGAATCAGGGGGCGCCCCTACAATGAGCAGTTCTTC. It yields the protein CSVESRIRGRPYNEQFF.

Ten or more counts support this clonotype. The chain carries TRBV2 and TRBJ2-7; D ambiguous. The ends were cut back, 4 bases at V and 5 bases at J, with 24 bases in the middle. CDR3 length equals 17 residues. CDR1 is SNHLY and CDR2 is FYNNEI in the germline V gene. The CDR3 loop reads CASSAPLLGIIIDEQYF. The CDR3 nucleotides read TGTGCCAGCAGTGCTCCTTTGTTAGGAATAATAATAGACGAGCAGTACTTC.

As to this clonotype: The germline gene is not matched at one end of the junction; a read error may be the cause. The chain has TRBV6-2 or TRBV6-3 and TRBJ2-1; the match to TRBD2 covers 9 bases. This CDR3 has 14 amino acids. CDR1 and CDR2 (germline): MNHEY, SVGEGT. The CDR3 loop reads CVSSTGTSYNEQSF. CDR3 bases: TGTGTCAGCAGTACCGGGACTAGCTACAATGAGCAGTCCTTC.

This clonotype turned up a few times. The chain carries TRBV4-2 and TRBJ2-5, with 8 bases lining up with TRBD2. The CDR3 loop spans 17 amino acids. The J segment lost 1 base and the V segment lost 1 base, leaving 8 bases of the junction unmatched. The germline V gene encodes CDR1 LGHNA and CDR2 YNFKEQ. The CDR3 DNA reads TGTGCCAGCAGCCAAGGCACCAGCGGGAGTATCCAAGAGACCCAGTACTTC. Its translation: CASSQGTSGSIQETQYF.

CDR3 amino acids: CASSPQMGGRIPYEQYF. The CDR3 DNA follows: TGTGCCAGCAGCCCCCAGATGGGGGGCAGGATCCCCTACGAGCAGTACTTC. The V call is TRBV3-1, the J call TRBJ2-7; the D call may be TRBD1 or TRBD2 (6 bases each). The CDR3 is made up of 17 amino acids. The V end lost 4 bases, the J end lost 2 bases, and 21 bases lay between the germline ends. The V gene's germline CDR1 is LGHDT and CDR2 YNNKEL (reference sequence).

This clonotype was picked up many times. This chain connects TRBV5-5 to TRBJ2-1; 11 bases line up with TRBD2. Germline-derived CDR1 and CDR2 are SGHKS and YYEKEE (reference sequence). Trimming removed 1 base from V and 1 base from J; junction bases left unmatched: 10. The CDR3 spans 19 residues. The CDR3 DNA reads TGTGCCAGCAGCTTGTTGGCTAGCGGGAGGTTAAGTTCCTACAATGAGCAGTTCTTC. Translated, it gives CASSLLASGRLSSYNEQFF.

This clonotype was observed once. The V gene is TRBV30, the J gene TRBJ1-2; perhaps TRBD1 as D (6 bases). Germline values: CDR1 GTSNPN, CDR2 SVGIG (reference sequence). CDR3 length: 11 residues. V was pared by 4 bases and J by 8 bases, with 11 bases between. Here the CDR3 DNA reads TGTGCCTGGAAGGGGGGGGGCGGCTACACCTTC. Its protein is CAWKGGGGYTF.

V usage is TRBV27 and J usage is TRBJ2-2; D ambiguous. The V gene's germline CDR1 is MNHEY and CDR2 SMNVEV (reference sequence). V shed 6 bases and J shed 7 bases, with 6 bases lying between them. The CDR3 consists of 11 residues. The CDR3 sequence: CASRGYGELFF. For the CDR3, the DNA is TGTGCCAGCAGGGGATACGGGGAGCTGTTTTTT.